This TCR beta chain is from a study of a mutant IDH1 vaccine in newly diagnosed glioma. TCRdb keeps only in-frame clones here, not all; method: immunoSEQ multiplex PCR. Altogether about 41,000 clones are present, approximately 90% being singletons, with the ten largest covering roughly 1.5%. This CDR3 spans 16 amino acids. The table lists this clone with a count of one. Its antigen is as yet unknown. As to time point: week 35, safety follow-up. Topical imiquimod accompanied each vaccine dose, which consisted of 300 ug of mutant IDH1 20-mer peptide. V usage is TRBV21-1 and J usage is TRBJ1-1; the table calls TRBD1, which could not be checked here. TRBV21-1 is tagged as a pseudogene. Sequencing was performed on PBMCs, taken from a glioma patient whose treatment included an IDH1 peptide vaccine. The receptor's source is a man in his forties with glioma. The chain's CDR3 is CASSKQGQGANTEAFF. The CDR3 nucleotides are TGTGCCAGCAGCAAGCAAGGACAGGGTGCGAACACTGAAGCTTTCTTT.